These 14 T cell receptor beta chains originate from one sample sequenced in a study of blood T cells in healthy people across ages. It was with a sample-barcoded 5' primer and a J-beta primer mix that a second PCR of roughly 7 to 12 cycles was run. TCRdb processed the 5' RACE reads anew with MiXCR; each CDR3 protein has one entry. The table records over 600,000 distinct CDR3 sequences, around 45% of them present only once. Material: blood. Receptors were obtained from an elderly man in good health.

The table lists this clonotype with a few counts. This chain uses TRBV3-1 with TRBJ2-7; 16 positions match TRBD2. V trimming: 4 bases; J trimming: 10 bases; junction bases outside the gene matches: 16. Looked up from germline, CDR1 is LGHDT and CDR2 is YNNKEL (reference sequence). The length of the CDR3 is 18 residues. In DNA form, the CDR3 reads TGTGCCAGCAGCCGCAATAAGGGACTAGCGGGAGGGATAGGGGCCCAGTACTTC. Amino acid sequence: CASSRNKGLAGGIGAQYF.

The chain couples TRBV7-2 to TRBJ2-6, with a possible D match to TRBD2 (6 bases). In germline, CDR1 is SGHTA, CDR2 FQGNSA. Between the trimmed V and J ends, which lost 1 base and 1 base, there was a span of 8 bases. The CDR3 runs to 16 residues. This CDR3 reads CASSLEGTSGANVLTF. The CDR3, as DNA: TGTGCCAGCAGCTTAGAGGGGACTTCTGGGGCCAACGTCCTGACTTTC.

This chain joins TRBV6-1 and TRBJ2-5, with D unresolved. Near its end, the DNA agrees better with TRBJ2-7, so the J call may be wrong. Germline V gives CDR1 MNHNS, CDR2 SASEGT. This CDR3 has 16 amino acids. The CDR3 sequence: CASSERVSNIVHEQYF. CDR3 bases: TGTGCCAGCAGTGAAAGGGTCAGCAATATAGTCCACGAGCAGTACTTC.

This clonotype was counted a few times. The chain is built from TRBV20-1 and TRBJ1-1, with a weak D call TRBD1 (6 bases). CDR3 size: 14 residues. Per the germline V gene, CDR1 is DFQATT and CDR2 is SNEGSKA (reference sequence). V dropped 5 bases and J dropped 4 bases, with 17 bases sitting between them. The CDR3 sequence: CSALRTARATEAFF. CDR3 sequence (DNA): TGCAGTGCTCTAAGGACAGCTCGGGCCACTGAAGCTTTCTTT.

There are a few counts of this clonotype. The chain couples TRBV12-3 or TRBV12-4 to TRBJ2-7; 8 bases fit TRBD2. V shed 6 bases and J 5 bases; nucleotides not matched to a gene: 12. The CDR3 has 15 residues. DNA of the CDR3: TGTGCCAGCAGCCCTCTGAGCGGGAGTCTAAACGAGCAGTACTTC. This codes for CASSPLSGSLNEQYF.

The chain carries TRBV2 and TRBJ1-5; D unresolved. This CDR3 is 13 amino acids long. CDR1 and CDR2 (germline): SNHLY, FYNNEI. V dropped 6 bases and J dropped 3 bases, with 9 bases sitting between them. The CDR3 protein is CASRGYDNQPQHF. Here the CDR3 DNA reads TGTGCCAGCAGGGGGTATGACAATCAGCCCCAGCATTTT.

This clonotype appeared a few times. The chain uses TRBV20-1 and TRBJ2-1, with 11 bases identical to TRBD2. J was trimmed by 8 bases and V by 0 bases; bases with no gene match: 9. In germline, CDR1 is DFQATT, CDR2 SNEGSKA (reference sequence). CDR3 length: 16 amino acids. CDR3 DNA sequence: TGCAGTGCTAGAGATAAACTAGCGGGAGCTTTTGATGAGCAGTTCTTC. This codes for CSARDKLAGAFDEQFF.

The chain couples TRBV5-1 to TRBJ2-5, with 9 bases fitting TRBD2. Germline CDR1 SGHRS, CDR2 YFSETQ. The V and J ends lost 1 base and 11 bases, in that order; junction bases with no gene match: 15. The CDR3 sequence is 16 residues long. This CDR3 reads CASSLTEREDWGEQYF. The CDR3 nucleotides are TGCGCCAGCAGCTTGACAGAGCGGGAGGATTGGGGTGAGCAGTACTTC. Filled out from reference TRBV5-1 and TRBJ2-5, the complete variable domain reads KAGVTQTPRYLIKTRGQQVTLSCSPISGHRSVSWYQQTPGQGLQFLFEYFSETQRNKGNFPGRFSGRQFSNSRSEMNVSTLELGDSALYLCASSLTEREDWGEQYFGPGTRLLVL.

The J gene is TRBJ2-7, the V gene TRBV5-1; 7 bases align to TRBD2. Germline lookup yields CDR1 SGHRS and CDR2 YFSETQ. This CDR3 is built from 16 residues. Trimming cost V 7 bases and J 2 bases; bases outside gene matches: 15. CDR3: CASAQGREGPAYEQYF. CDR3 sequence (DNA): TGCGCCAGCGCGCAAGGGAGGGAGGGACCCGCCTACGAGCAGTACTTC.

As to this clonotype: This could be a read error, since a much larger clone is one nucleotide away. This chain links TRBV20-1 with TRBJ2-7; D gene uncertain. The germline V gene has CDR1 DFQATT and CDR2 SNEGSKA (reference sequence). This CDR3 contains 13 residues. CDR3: CRASRTVVGEQYF. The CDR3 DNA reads TGCCGTGCTAGTCGAACAGTAGTGGGAGAGCAGTACTTC.

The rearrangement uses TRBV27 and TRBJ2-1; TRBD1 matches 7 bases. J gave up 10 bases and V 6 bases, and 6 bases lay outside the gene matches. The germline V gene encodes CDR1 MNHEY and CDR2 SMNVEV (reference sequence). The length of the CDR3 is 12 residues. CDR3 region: CASRLLGGEQFF. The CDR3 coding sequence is TGTGCCAGCAGACTGTTAGGGGGCGAGCAGTTCTTC.

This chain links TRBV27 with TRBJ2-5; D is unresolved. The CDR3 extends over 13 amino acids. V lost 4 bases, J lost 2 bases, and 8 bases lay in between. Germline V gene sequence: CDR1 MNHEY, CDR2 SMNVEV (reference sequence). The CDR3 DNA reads TGTGCCAGCAGTTCAGGCAATCAAGAGACCCAGTACTTC. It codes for CASSSGNQETQYF.

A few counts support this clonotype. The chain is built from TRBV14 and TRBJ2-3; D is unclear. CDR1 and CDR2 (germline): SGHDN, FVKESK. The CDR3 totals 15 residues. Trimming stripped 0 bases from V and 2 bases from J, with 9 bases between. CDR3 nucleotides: TGTGCCAGCAGCCAAGAGTTGAGTCACACAGATACGCAGTATTTT. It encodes CASSQELSHTDTQYF.

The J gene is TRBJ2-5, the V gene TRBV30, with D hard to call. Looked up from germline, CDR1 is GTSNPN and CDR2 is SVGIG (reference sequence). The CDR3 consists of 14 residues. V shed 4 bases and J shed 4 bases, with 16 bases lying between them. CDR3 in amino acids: CAWKPRAQRETQYF. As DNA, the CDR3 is TGTGCCTGGAAACCCCGGGCCCAACGAGAGACCCAGTACTTC.